This TCR beta chain originates from a study of blood T cell repertoires in COVID-19 (dated by TCRdb to the early 2020s). The study in broad terms: Collaborator samples came from the United States, Italy and Spain and covered acute and convalescent phases of COVID-19. The material from the prospective study consisted of cDNA or gDNA derived from T cells, B-cell-depleted T cells, or PBMCs. Deeply sampled blood TCRbeta repertoires from subjects exposed to, actively infected with, or recovered from COVID-19 were included in the dataset. A freely available public database, intended as a resource for researchers studying the immune response to SARS-CoV-2, is where the repertoires were released. Samples came from the ongoing ImmuneRACE study (first 160 participants) plus 1,254 subjects from 6 global collaborators. Nearly every sample came with metadata listing a de-identified subject ID, COVID-19 status, age in years and sex. Where available, HLA class I and class II types were obtained from metadata supplied by the sample provider rather than from assay-based typing.

Between the V and J ends, shortened by 7 bases and 0 bases respectively, the junction contains 10 bases. CDR1 and CDR2 (MNHEY, SVGAGI) derive from the germline V gene. The cysteine opens and the phenylalanine closes a CDR3 of 14 amino acids. Solely the CDR3 DNA is kept, with 42 bases framed from the first base. Enrolling through a virtual design, the prospective study's participants ranged in age from roughly 18 to 90 years and lived across about two dozen United States geographic areas. In the prospective study, participants were assigned to cohorts based on the clinical history participants reported in a screening survey and a study questionnaire. In the prospective study, whole blood, serum and a nasopharyngeal or oropharyngeal swab were collected from each participant by mobile phlebotomists. Participants in the prospective study had the option to provide additional blood draws and questionnaires over a roughly two-month period. Blood samples from the prospective study were shipped frozen or at room temperature prior to DNA extraction.

Study-wide findings and limitations: The quantity of clinical and demographic metadata differed by source and by participant and was supplied without curation.

Remarks on this clone: The antigen it binds to is not known. Base qualities are not provided; no much larger clone lies one nucleotide away.

TCRbeta CDR3 regions were amplified from genomic DNA using the immunoSEQ Assay, a bias-controlled multiplex PCR. Under the source paper's analysis protocol: Nucleated cell counts per sample were estimated from amplification of reference gene primers within the assay. Sequence reads were collapsed and filtered to measure the absolute abundance of every unique TCRbeta CDR3 rearrangement. For each sample, productive Simpson clonality was calculated as the square root of Simpson's diversity index across productive rearrangements. TCRdb stores this immuneACCESS table with in-frame sequences only. Part of the clones is absent; in the studies checked, under half of the shortfall reflects unresolved V genes, and no reason is known for the rest. V, J and clone size reflect that table, while D and trimming were determined from the DNA. This sample gives 200,000 to 250,000 clones in total; about 76% of them show up just once. The ten largest clonotypes hold around 10% of the sample.

This chain is built from TRBV6-5 and TRBJ1-3; the D segment cannot be called with confidence. The sequence derives from a woman aged 45 to 65 with acute COVID-19. Sequenced material: PBMCs or T cells enriched from blood (not recorded which). The nucleotides are TGTGCCAGCATGGCGGCGAACTCTGGAAACACCATATATTTT. The encoded protein is CASMAANSGNTIYF.